Below are 10 T cell receptor beta chains sequenced from a single sample in a study of OX40 agonist ivuxolimab in advanced cancers. Some clones are missing from TCRdb's copy, which holds only in-frame ones; the method was immunoSEQ multiplex PCR. The data contain about 45,000 clones, more than 80% of them singletons. Sequences were derived from CD4+ or CD8+ T cells sorted from blood, sampled in a trial of the OX40 agonist ivuxolimab. Source of these receptors: an adult with an advanced solid tumor such as melanoma, head and neck, liver or kidney cancer.

This rearrangement joins TRBV9 to TRBJ2-1, with D possibly being TRBD2 (7 bases). This CDR3 contains 14 residues. Germline V gene lookup returns CDR1 SGDLS and CDR2 YYNGEE. V gave up 4 bases and J gave up 7 bases, with 15 bases separating them. CDR3 residues: CASSPRGAGNEQFF. The CDR3 DNA reads TGTGCCAGCAGCCCTCGGGGGGCCGGGAATGAGCAGTTCTTC.

This chain uses TRBV4-3 with TRBJ2-7, with 8 bases that match TRBD2. This CDR3 spans 16 amino acids. Germline loops: CDR1 LGHNA, CDR2 YSLEER. V was pared by 1 base and J by 4 bases, with 9 bases of the junction left unmatched. This CDR3 is CASSQGPGGAPYEQYF. The DNA for the CDR3 is TGCGCCAGCAGCCAAGGTCCCGGGGGGGCCCCTTACGAGCAGTACTTC.

V gene TRBV4-3 combines with J gene TRBJ1-3; no clear D gene. With 0 bases removed from V and 0 bases from J, the gap between germline ends came to 6 bases. The CDR3 length is 15 residues. Germline CDR1 is LGHNA and CDR2 is YSLEER. CDR3 nucleotide sequence: TGCGCCAGCAGCCAAGAGATAGGCTCTGGAAACACCATATATTTT. It yields the protein CASSQEIGSGNTIYF.

V is TRBV27 and J is TRBJ1-2; D is possibly TRBD1 (5 bases). Trimming stripped 1 base from V and 8 bases from J, with 17 bases between. Germline values: CDR1 MNHEY, CDR2 SMNVEV (reference sequence). This CDR3 is 15 amino acids long. The chain's CDR3 is CASSLLVGPQGGYTF. The CDR3 coding sequence is TGTGCCAGCAGTTTATTGGTGGGACCCCAAGGAGGCTACACCTTC.

J is TRBJ2-3 and V is TRBV5-6, with 9 nucleotides matching TRBD2. V was pared by 4 bases and J by 0 bases, with 3 bases of the junction left unmatched. From germline, CDR1 is SGHDT and CDR2 YYEEEE. The CDR3 extends over 15 amino acids. The CDR3 is CASSDGTSSTDTQYF. CDR3 sequence (DNA): TGTGCCAGCAGCGACGGGACTAGCAGCACAGATACGCAGTATTTT.

V usage is TRBV4-3 and J usage is TRBJ2-3, with 13 bases lining up with TRBD2. The CDR3 contains 17 residues. Unmatched junction bases numbered 8, after V lost 3 bases and J lost 5 bases. The germline V gene encodes CDR1 LGHNA and CDR2 YSLEER. The CDR3, as DNA: TGCGCCAGCAGCCACTCACTAGCGGGGGGGCCTGGAGATACGCAGTATTTT. Its protein is CASSHSLAGGPGDTQYF.

The chain combines TRBV6-5 with TRBJ2-1; 10 bases align to TRBD2. V lost 5 bases and J lost 4; bases outside the gene matches: 5. The CDR3 length is 15 residues. In germline, CDR1 is MNHEY, CDR2 SVGAGI. The CDR3 spells CASSQSGGAYNEQFF. In DNA, the CDR3 is TGTGCCAGCAGTCAAAGCGGGGGGGCTTACAATGAGCAGTTCTTC.

The chain employs TRBV7-9 and TRBJ2-7, with 11 bases identical to TRBD1. The CDR3 loop spans 15 amino acids. J gave up 4 bases and V 2 bases, and 4 bases lay outside the gene matches. Germline V gives CDR1 SEHNR, CDR2 FQNEAQ (reference sequence). CDR3 in amino acids: CASSLWTGGRYEQYF. CDR3 sequence (DNA): TGTGCCAGCAGCTTATGGACAGGGGGCAGATACGAGCAGTACTTC.

DNA of the CDR3: TGTGCCAGCAGCGTGTCTAGCGGGGGGCCTCCCCTCACAGATACGCAGTATTTT. Translation gives CASSVSSGGPPLTDTQYF. The gene calls are TRBV9 and TRBJ2-3, with 11 positions matching TRBD2. Losses at the gene ends were 2 bases for V and 2 bases for J; bases not matched to a gene: 10. Looked up from germline, CDR1 is SGDLS and CDR2 is YYNGEE. This CDR3 comprises 18 residues.

The chain employs TRBV7-3 and TRBJ2-3; 10 bases are shared with TRBD2. V lost 3 bases and J lost 6; bases outside the gene matches: 6. The CDR3 is 15 amino acids. The germline CDR1 and CDR2 sequences are SGHTA and FQGTGA. CDR3 in amino acids: CASSFSGGRLDTQYF. In DNA, the CDR3 is TGTGCCAGCAGCTTTAGCGGGGGGCGGTTGGATACGCAGTATTTT.